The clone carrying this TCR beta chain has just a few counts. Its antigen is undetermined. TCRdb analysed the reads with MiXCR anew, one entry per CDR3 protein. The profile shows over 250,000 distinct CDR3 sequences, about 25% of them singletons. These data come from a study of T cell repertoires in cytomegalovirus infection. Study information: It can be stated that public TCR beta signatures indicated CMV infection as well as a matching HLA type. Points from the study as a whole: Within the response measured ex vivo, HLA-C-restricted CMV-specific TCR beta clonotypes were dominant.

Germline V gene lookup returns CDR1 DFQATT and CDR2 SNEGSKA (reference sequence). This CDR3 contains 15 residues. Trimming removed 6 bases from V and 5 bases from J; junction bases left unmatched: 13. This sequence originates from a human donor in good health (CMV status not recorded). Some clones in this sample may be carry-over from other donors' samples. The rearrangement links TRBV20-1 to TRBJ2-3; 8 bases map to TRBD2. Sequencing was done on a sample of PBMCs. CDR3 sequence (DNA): TGCAGTGCCACGCCGGGGGGGCTACGGGAAGATACGCAGTATTTT. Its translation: CSATPGGLREDTQYF.